The 22 T cell receptor beta chains below come from one sample, sequenced in a study of blood T cell repertoires in COVID-19. Sequencing was performed with immunoSEQ multiplex PCR; in TCRdb, only in-frame clones are kept and a portion is missing. The profile covers some 330,000 clones, with roughly 88% appearing a single time and 4% taken by the ten largest. Input material: peripheral blood. The receptor source for this set is a woman aged 45-59 years with active or convalescent COVID-19.

V is TRBV4-2 and J is TRBJ1-3; no clear D gene. CDR3 length: 17 amino acids. Between the trimmed V and J ends, which lost 0 bases and 4 bases, there was a span of 16 bases. CDR1 and CDR2 from the germline V gene are LGHNA and YNFKEQ. The CDR3 reads CASSQDSAGFAGNTIYF. The CDR3 bases are TGTGCCAGCAGCCAAGATAGCGCCGGGTTCGCCGGAAACACCATATATTTT.

V is TRBV20-1 and J is TRBJ2-2; D uncertain. Germline assignment: CDR1 DFQATT and CDR2 SNEGSKA (reference sequence). V lost 6 bases and J lost 1, with 3 bases in between. CDR3 length: 11 residues. The CDR3 nucleotides are TGCAGTGCCAGGAACACCGGGGAGCTGTTTTTT. Its protein product is CSARNTGELFF.

The rearrangement joins TRBV6-5 to TRBJ1-5, with a weak D call TRBD1 (6 bases). Germline V lookup: CDR1 MNHEY, CDR2 SVGAGI. V was cut by 2 bases and J by 5 bases, with 7 bases left in between. The CDR3 spans 13 residues. DNA of the CDR3: TGTGCCAGCAGTTACGGACAGTATCAGCCCCAGCATTTT. Translation gives CASSYGQYQPQHF.

The chain joins TRBV3-1 (or the pseudogene TRBV3-2) to TRBJ2-5; no definite D call. CDR1 is LGHDT and CDR2 is YNNKEL in the germline V gene (reference sequence). V shed 3 bases and J shed 1 base, with 3 bases lying between them. This CDR3 is built from 12 residues. The CDR3 coding sequence is TGTGCCAGCAGCCACCGCCAAGAGACCCAGTACTTC. Amino acid sequence: CASSHRQETQYF.

This clone has a single count. The V call is TRBV7-9, the J call TRBJ2-7, with D possibly being TRBD2 (5 bases). Trimming left V 1 base short and J 0 bases short, with 10 bases between. CDR1 SEHNR and CDR2 FQNEAQ come from the germline V gene (reference sequence). This CDR3 comprises 15 residues. This CDR3 is CASSLVPADSYEQYF. In DNA form, the CDR3 reads TGTGCCAGCAGCTTAGTTCCAGCGGACTCCTACGAGCAGTACTTC.

The J gene is TRBJ1-2, the V gene TRBV28; 7 positions agree with TRBD1. J lost 6 bases, V lost 6 bases, and 10 bases had no gene match. The CDR3 sequence is 14 residues long. CDR1 is MDHEN, CDR2 SYDVKM, per germline. CDR3 amino acids: CASRLQDRVDGYTF. The CDR3 DNA is TGTGCCAGCAGGCTCCAAGACAGGGTAGATGGCTACACCTTC.

The chain is built from TRBV10-3 and TRBJ1-2, with 9 nucleotides matching TRBD1. This CDR3 has 15 residues. Germline values: CDR1 ENHRY, CDR2 SYGVKD. The V segment lost 0 bases and the J segment 6 bases; nucleotides outside the gene matches: 5. This CDR3 reads CAISESGGQGNGYTF. CDR3 sequence (DNA): TGTGCCATCAGTGAGTCGGGGGGACAGGGAAATGGCTACACCTTC.

This clone was seen once. This rearrangement joins TRBV19 to TRBJ2-2, with 13 positions matching TRBD2. The CDR3 spans 19 residues. J lost 9 bases, V lost 6 bases, and 19 bases had no gene match. Germline loops: CDR1 LNHDA, CDR2 SQIVND (reference sequence). As DNA, the CDR3 is TGTGCCAGTAGGCCACTAGCGGGAGGGCCTGAGGTTGCGGCCCGGGAGCTGTTTTTT. It codes for CASRPLAGGPEVAARELFF.

This rearrangement joins TRBV7-9 to TRBJ1-1, with 9 nucleotides matching TRBD1. The CDR3 sequence is 15 residues long. V lost 4 bases and J lost 1; bases outside the gene matches: 4. In germline, CDR1 is SEHNR, CDR2 FQNEAQ (reference sequence). CDR3 sequence reads: CASSSADRGNTEAFF. CDR3 in DNA: TGTGCCAGCAGCTCAGCGGACAGGGGGAACACTGAAGCTTTCTTT.

On this clone: Different DNA sequences within this sample yield the same CDR3. The V call is TRBV29-1, the J call TRBJ1-1; a weak D match, TRBD1 (6 bases). The CDR3 is 11 residues long. V was cut by 3 bases and J by 6 bases, with 8 bases left in between. Germline loops: CDR1 SQVTM, CDR2 ANQGSEA. CDR3: CSVDRGAEAFF. CDR3 nucleotide sequence: TGCAGCGTTGACAGGGGCGCTGAAGCTTTCTTT.

This clone was observed a single time. V gene TRBV19 combines with J gene TRBJ1-2; 8 bases agree with TRBD1. The CDR3 is made up of 15 amino acids. Germline trimming cut 4 bases from V and 4 bases from J; bases unmatched to any gene: 8. In germline, CDR1 is LNHDA, CDR2 SQIVND (reference sequence). CDR3 in amino acids: CASSSDRGKPYGYTF. The CDR3 DNA reads as TGTGCCAGTAGTAGCGACAGGGGTAAACCCTATGGCTACACCTTC. The full variable domain, completed using reference TRBV19 and TRBJ1-2, is DGGITQSPKYLFRKEGQNVTLSCEQNLNHDAMYWYRQDPGQGLRLIYYSQIVNDFQKGDIAEGYSVSREKKESFPLTVTSAQKNPTAFYLCASSSDRGKPYGYTFGSGTRLTVV.

This clone was seen a handful of times. The V and J genes are TRBV28 and TRBJ1-2; D remains ambiguous. Per germline, CDR1 MDHEN and CDR2 SYDVKM. The CDR3 length is 14 residues. Trimming shortened V by 8 bases and J by 7 bases, and 20 bases separated the two germline ends. For the CDR3, the DNA is TGTGCCAGCTTTACCCCCTCAGAATTCTCTGGCTACACCTTC. Translation: CASFTPSEFSGYTF.

The chain joins TRBV11-3 to TRBJ2-2; 9 nucleotides line up with TRBD1. The CDR3 extends over 16 amino acids. V was pared by 4 bases and J by 5 bases, with 8 bases of the junction left unmatched. Germline V CDR1 and CDR2: SGHNT, YENEEA. The CDR3, as DNA: TGTGCCAGCAGCTCCTGGACAGGGGTCGAAACCGGGGAGCTGTTTTTT. Translating it yields CASSSWTGVETGELFF. Full variable domain (outside the CDR3, taken from reference TRBV11-3 and TRBJ2-2): EAGVVQSPRYKIIEKKQPVAFWCNPISGHNTLYWYLQNLGQGPELLIRYENEEAVDDSQLPKDRFSAERLKGVDSTLKIQPAELGDSAVYLCASSSWTGVETGELFFGEGSRLTVL.

This chain connects TRBV6-6 to TRBJ1-4; the D is unclear. The CDR3 runs to 15 residues. From germline, CDR1 is MNHNY and CDR2 SVGAGI (reference sequence). Trimming removed 5 bases from V and 2 bases from J, with 12 bases in between. CDR3 DNA sequence: TGTGCCAGCAGTGGGAGGACGTTTACTAATGAAAAACTGTTTTTT. Translating gives CASSGRTFTNEKLFF.

V and J are TRBV7-3 and TRBJ1-3; no clear D gene. Germline V CDR1 and CDR2: SGHTA, FQGTGA. There are 16 residues in the CDR3. V was clipped by 2 bases and J by 4 bases, with 15 bases between them. CDR3 residues: CASSLSPGKAGNTIYF. CDR3 DNA: TGTGCCAGCAGCTTATCTCCGGGGAAAGCCGGAAACACCATATATTTT.

This clone was observed a few times. The J gene is TRBJ2-7, the V gene TRBV27; 8 positions match TRBD1. The CDR3 loop spans 14 amino acids. Germline CDR1 is MNHEY and CDR2 is SMNVEV (reference sequence). The V gene end was trimmed by 5 bases and the J gene end by 1 base; junction bases not matched to a gene: 4. The CDR3 region has the DNA TGTGCCAGCAGTCCGACAGGGGAATCCTACGAGCAGTACTTC. Its translation: CASSPTGESYEQYF.

CDR3 residues: CASSIQGSVGNTIYF. The CDR3 bases are TGTGCCAGCAGCATACAGGGGTCGGTCGGAAACACCATATATTTT. This sequence joins TRBV5-4 and TRBJ1-3; 7 bases are shared with TRBD1. V lost 4 bases, J lost 4 bases, and 8 bases stayed unmatched. This CDR3 comprises 15 residues. Germline V gene sequence: CDR1 SGHNT, CDR2 YYREEE (reference sequence).

V and J are TRBV9 and TRBJ1-2; 7 nucleotides match TRBD1. V gave up 1 base and J gave up 4 bases; unmatched junction bases: 4. The germline gives CDR1 SGDLS, CDR2 YYNGEE. The CDR3 covers 14 residues. The CDR3 DNA sequence: TGTGCCAGCAGCGTAAAGACAGGGTCCTATGGCTACACCTTC. As protein: CASSVKTGSYGYTF.

The V and J genes are TRBV10-3 and TRBJ1-2; D is unclear. The germline V and J ends were trimmed by 0 bases and 0 bases, with 5 bases remaining between them. This CDR3 has 14 amino acids. Germline-derived CDR1 and CDR2 are ENHRY and SYGVKD. CDR3 coding DNA: TGTGCCATCAGTGAGTCGGAGACTAACTATGGCTACACCTTC. Its translation is CAISESETNYGYTF.

The V call is TRBV18, the J call TRBJ2-3, with 12 bases aligning to TRBD2. Germline values: CDR1 KGHSH, CDR2 LQKENI. Trimming cost V 0 bases and J 10 bases; bases outside gene matches: 11. The CDR3 has 17 residues. The CDR3 DNA follows: TGTGCCAGCTCACCACCGGGGCTAGCGGGGGGGCAAGCGTCGCAGTATTTT. Amino acids: CASSPPGLAGGQASQYF.

This clone appeared a single time. This chain uses TRBV6-6 with TRBJ2-1; possibly TRBD2 for D (5 bases). Germline CDR1 is MNHNY and CDR2 is SVGAGI (reference sequence). The CDR3 contains 12 residues. The germline V and J ends were trimmed by 2 bases and 7 bases, with 6 bases remaining between them. As DNA, the CDR3 is TGTGCCAGCAGTTACCGGGATAATGAGCAGTTCTTC. Protein product: CASSYRDNEQFF.

The chain combines TRBV15 with TRBJ2-2; no reliable D call. Germline CDR1 LNHNV, CDR2 YYDKDF (reference sequence). Deletions cut 0 bases from V and 4 bases from J, with 6 bases between. The CDR3 is made up of 14 amino acids. The CDR3 loop is CATSRDRRTGELFF. DNA of the CDR3: TGTGCCACCAGCAGAGACAGGCGCACCGGGGAGCTGTTTTTT. The whole variable domain, filled in from reference TRBV15 and TRBJ2-2, reads DAMVIQNPRYQVTQFGKPVTLSCSQTLNHNVMYWYQQKSSQAPKLLFHYYDKDFNNEADTPDNFQSRRPNTSFCFLDIRSPGLGDTAMYLCATSRDRRTGELFFGEGSRLTVL.